This T cell receptor beta chain was obtained from a study of blood T cell repertoires in COVID-19 (dated by TCRdb to the early 2020s). In terms of the full investigation: Collaborator samples came from the United States, Italy and Spain and covered acute and convalescent phases of COVID-19. The prospective study material was composed of cDNA or gDNA derived from T cells, B-cell-depleted T cells, or PBMCs. Subjects who had been exposed to COVID-19, were actively infected with it, or had recovered from it provided the deeply sampled blood TCRbeta repertoires that made up the dataset. The repertoires were made available in a free public database intended to serve as a resource for research on the immune response to SARS-CoV-2. Samples came from the ongoing ImmuneRACE study (first 160 participants) plus 1,254 subjects from 6 global collaborators. A de-identified subject ID, COVID-19 status, age in years and sex were almost always included in the sample metadata. Where available, HLA class I and class II types were obtained from metadata supplied by the sample provider rather than from assay-based typing. What the authors observed across the whole study: The amount of clinical and demographic metadata varied by source and participant and was provided uncurated.

The immunoSEQ Assay, a bias-controlled multiplex PCR, was used to amplify TCRbeta CDR3 regions from genomic DNA. Per the authors' processing: The number of nucleated cells in each sample was estimated by amplification of reference gene primers within the assay. To quantify the absolute abundance of each unique TCRbeta CDR3 rearrangement, sequence reads were collapsed and filtered. For each sample, productive Simpson clonality was calculated as the square root of Simpson's diversity index over productive rearrangements. TCRdb retrieved this table from immuneACCESS and kept in-frame rearrangements only. Not all clones are present; in checked studies, unresolved V genes account for under half, and no reason is known for the remainder. The V and J calls and clone size come from that table; D and trimming were worked out from the DNA. Counted in this sample were about 160,000 clones; around four fifths of them appeared once. 20% to 25% of the sample is taken by the ten largest.

CDR1 and CDR2 are read off the germline V gene (reference sequence) as MNHEY and SMNVEV. Its CDR3 holds 15 amino acids, cysteine through phenylalanine. This entry keeps only the CDR3 DNA: 45 bases, framed from base 1. V lost 1 base and J lost 3 bases; the stretch between them is 9 bases long. Details on this clone: The clone's antigen remains unknown. No base-level quality is on record; no much larger clone is a single base apart.

Collaborating institutions collected whole blood in K2EDTA tubes following their own protocols. For TCRbeta analysis, collaborator samples were shipped as frozen whole blood, as isolated PBMCs, or as DNA extracted from either sample type. The receptor was derived from a woman aged 80 or over with acute or convalescent COVID-19. Material: peripheral blood. The rearranged segments are TRBV27 and TRBJ1-4, with an unclear D gene assignment. The CDR3 protein: CASSLWASSNEKLFF. The nucleotide sequence reads TGTGCCAGCAGTTTATGGGCCAGTTCTAATGAAAAACTGTTTTTT.